The 22 T cell receptor beta chains given below trace back to one sample, sequenced in a study of patients and donors after allogeneic stem cell transplantation (dated by TCRdb to 2020 to 2021). Libraries were prepared through RT-PCR. These reads were obtained on a NextSeq 550. TCRdb ran its own pipeline on the public reads, namely fastp trimming at Q25 and MiXCR clone calling, and kept in-frame beta chains. Rows are unified per CDR3 protein, each entry keeping the most common DNA and genes. The sample includes 20,000 or so distinct CDR3 sequences, with 4.5% to 5.5% observed a single time. The top ten constitute around 42% of the sample. Material for sequencing was blood, either unsorted or a sorted T cell fraction (not recorded which). The receptors here all came from a human donor who was either an allogeneic HSCT recipient or a stem cell or donor lymphocyte infusion donor (not recorded which). It is not recorded whose cells these are; they may come from a transplant donor.

A few counts support this clonotype. The chain recombines TRBV27 with TRBJ1-6; D unclear. The CDR3 runs to 14 residues. Per the germline V gene, CDR1 is MNHEY and CDR2 is SMNVEV (reference sequence). With 6 bases removed from V and 7 bases from J, the gap between germline ends came to 13 bases. Here the CDR3 reads CASSAPGENSPLHF. Written as DNA, the CDR3 is TGTGCCAGCAGCGCCCCCGGGGAGAATTCACCCCTCCACTTT.

This clonotype was observed at least ten times. The chain links TRBV20-1 to TRBJ2-4; D unresolved. This CDR3 is built from 12 residues. Deletions cut 5 bases from V and 9 bases from J, with 14 bases between. Germline lookup yields CDR1 DFQATT and CDR2 SNEGSKA (reference sequence). CDR3 nucleotides: TGCAGTGCTTCCCCCCTTGGGGTCATTCAGTACTTC. This sequence encodes CSASPLGVIQYF.

This clonotype was detected many times. Its ends do not fully match the called genes, so a read error is possible. The genes are TRBV7-7 and TRBJ2-5; D might be TRBD2 (7 bases). Germline V CDR1 and CDR2: SSHAT, FNYEAQ (reference sequence). The CDR3 has 14 residues. CDR3 nucleotides: TGTGCTAGCAGCTTATTAGGGGGGGCTGAGACCCAGTACTTC. This sequence encodes CASSLLGGAETQYF.

This clonotype was observed at least ten times. The chain is built from TRBV9 and TRBJ1-2; D not certain. The germline V gene encodes CDR1 SGDLS and CDR2 YYNGEE. This CDR3 contains 12 residues. V lost 5 bases to trimming and J lost 5 bases, with 10 bases between them. The DNA for the CDR3 is TGTGCCAGCAGGGCAAGCCTATATGGCTACACCTTC. Protein: CASRASLYGYTF.

A word on this clonotype: A much larger clone differs from this one at a single base, so this may be a read error. The genes are TRBV5-4 and TRBJ2-3, with TRBD1 identical over 8 bases. The CDR3 extends over 15 amino acids. V shed 1 base, J shed 4 bases, and the junction held 5 bases outside the gene matches. Germline lookup yields CDR1 SGHNT and CDR2 YYREEE (reference sequence). The chain's CDR3 is CASSLPGGRADTQYF. CDR3 DNA: TGTGCCAGCAGCTTGCCAGGGGGCAGGGCAGATACGCAGTATTTT.

V and J are TRBV11-1 and TRBJ1-5, with 7 bases fitting TRBD1. The trim removed 3 bases at V and 0 bases at J, leaving 14 bases unmatched. The CDR3 contains 19 residues. Per the germline V gene, CDR1 is SGHAT and CDR2 is FQDESV (reference sequence). The DNA for the CDR3 is TGTGCCAGCAGCTTCGGGGGGGTTGGACAGGTGTATAGCAATCAGCCCCAGCATTTT. It encodes CASSFGGVGQVYSNQPQHF.

Ten or more counts support this clonotype. The rearrangement links TRBV20-1 to TRBJ2-1; TRBD2 agrees at 7 bases. The CDR3 covers 16 residues. V lost 3 bases and J lost 2; bases outside the gene matches: 10. Germline V gene sequence: CDR1 DFQATT, CDR2 SNEGSKA (reference sequence). CDR3 sequence reads: CSASPIAGHAYNEQFF. For the CDR3, the DNA is TGCAGTGCTAGTCCTATAGCGGGTCACGCCTACAATGAGCAGTTCTTC.

This clonotype appeared a few times. The chain is built from TRBV15 and TRBJ1-1, with D possibly TRBD1 on 5 matching bases. Trimming pared 3 bases from V and 4 bases from J, leaving 12 bases between. CDR1 and CDR2 from the germline V gene are LNHNV and YYDKDF (reference sequence). The length of the CDR3 is 14 residues. The chain's CDR3 is CATSRGPSSTEAFF. The CDR3 coding sequence is TGTGCCACCAGCAGGGGGCCGTCGAGCACTGAAGCTTTCTTT.

This clonotype occurred a few times. The chain joins TRBV9 to TRBJ2-1; TRBD2 matches at 8 bases. V dropped 4 bases and J dropped 6; count of bases not matched to a gene: 9. CDR1 is SGDLS, CDR2 YYNGEE, per germline. The CDR3 is made up of 15 amino acids. The CDR3 nucleotides read TGTGCCAGCAGCTTTGGACTAGCTGGAAGCAATGAGCAGTTCTTC. Protein sequence: CASSFGLAGSNEQFF.

This sequence joins TRBV7-9 and TRBJ1-4; D possibly corresponds to TRBD1 (6 bases). The CDR3 runs to 15 residues. The ends were cut back, 5 bases at V and 4 bases at J, with 14 bases in the middle. Germline V gives CDR1 SEHNR, CDR2 FQNEAQ (reference sequence). The CDR3 loop reads CASSAMTGRNEKLFF. The CDR3 nucleotides read TGTGCCAGCAGCGCTATGACAGGTCGTAATGAAAAACTGTTTTTT.

CDR3 nucleotide sequence: TGTGCCAGCAGCTTGGGGGCTAGCCGGAACACCGGGGAGCTGTTTTTT. This translates into CASSLGASRNTGELFF. V and J are TRBV5-4 and TRBJ2-2; maybe TRBD2 (5 bases). Germline V gene data show CDR1 as SGHNT and CDR2 as YYREEE (reference sequence). The CDR3 totals 16 residues. V was clipped by 0 bases and J by 1 base, with 10 bases between them.

This clonotype was seen many times. V and J are TRBV5-1 and TRBJ2-1; either TRBD1 or TRBD2 may fit D (5 bases each). V lost 7 bases and J lost 0, with 14 bases in between. The CDR3 is 15 amino acids. Germline CDR1 reads SGHRS; CDR2 reads YFSETQ. The CDR3 region has the DNA TGCGCCAGCGACCCCGGGACGGACTCCTACAATGAGCAGTTCTTC. This codes for CASDPGTDSYNEQFF. The complete variable domain, with remaining parts taken from reference TRBV5-1 and TRBJ2-1, reads KAGVTQTPRYLIKTRGQQVTLSCSPISGHRSVSWYQQTPGQGLQFLFEYFSETQRNKGNFPGRFSGRQFSNSRSEMNVSTLELGDSALYLCASDPGTDSYNEQFFGPGTRLTVL.

The chain recombines TRBV21-1 with TRBJ2-7; TRBD1, the D gene given by the table, was not confirmed from the DNA. TRBV21-1 is reported as a pseudogene. This CDR3 has 16 amino acids. The CDR3 loop reads CASSNQPGVISHEQYF. CDR3 sequence (DNA): TGTGCCAGCAGCAACCAACCAGGGGTCATCTCCCACGAGCAGTACTTC.

This clonotype appeared many times. This sequence joins TRBV5-1 and TRBJ2-3; TRBD2 aligns across 8 bases. The CDR3 length is 17 residues. Germline CDR1 and CDR2: SGHRS and YFSETQ. The trim removed 4 bases at V and 0 bases at J, leaving 10 bases unmatched. CDR3 sequence: CASSPERSGGSTDTQYF. In DNA form, the CDR3 reads TGCGCCAGCAGCCCGGAGCGGAGCGGGGGTAGCACAGATACGCAGTATTTT.

This clonotype appeared a few times. V gene TRBV18 combines with J gene TRBJ2-7; D gene uncertain. The CDR3 has 14 amino acids. Deletions cut 0 bases from V and 1 base from J, with 7 bases between. Germline V lookup: CDR1 KGHSH, CDR2 LQKENI. The CDR3: CASSPPPGSYEQYF. CDR3 DNA: TGTGCCAGCTCACCACCCCCAGGATCCTACGAGCAGTACTTC.

This clonotype was recorded many times. CDR3 nucleotide sequence: TGTGCCAGCAGCGTAGGCCCGACAGGGGGCGCTTACGAGCAGTACTTC. Amino acids: CASSVGPTGGAYEQYF. The genes are TRBV9 and TRBJ2-7, with TRBD1 matching 10 bases. Germline trimming cut 0 bases from V and 4 bases from J; bases unmatched to any gene: 7. Germline-derived CDR1 and CDR2 are SGDLS and YYNGEE. The CDR3 has 16 residues.

This clonotype showed up many times. This chain uses TRBV7-9 with TRBJ1-1; D unclear. Trimming stripped 4 bases from V and 0 bases from J, with 3 bases between. This CDR3 has 12 residues. Germline values: CDR1 SEHNR, CDR2 FQNEAQ (reference sequence). The CDR3 nucleotides read TGTGCCAGCAGCTACGTGAACACTGAAGCTTTCTTT. It yields the protein CASSYVNTEAFF.

This chain joins TRBV10-3 and TRBJ1-6; 11 nucleotides agree with TRBD1. CDR3 length: 14 residues. V lost 6 bases, J lost 8 bases, and 3 bases stayed unmatched. Germline V lookup: CDR1 ENHRY, CDR2 SYGVKD. CDR3 coding DNA: TGTGCCATCAGGGGGACAGGGGGAGATTCACCCCTCCACTTT. Translation: CAIRGTGGDSPLHF.

V and J are TRBV15 and TRBJ1-1, with D hard to call. The length of the CDR3 is 14 residues. The germline gives CDR1 LNHNV, CDR2 YYDKDF (reference sequence). The V end was cut by 1 base, the J end by 1 base, with 7 bases between. CDR3 sequence reads: CATSRGQPNTEAFF. CDR3 nucleotide sequence: TGTGCCACCAGCAGAGGGCAGCCGAACACTGAAGCTTTCTTT.

This clonotype has at least ten counts. The chain carries TRBV7-9 and TRBJ2-1, with TRBD1 matching 7 bases. Germline V gene sequence: CDR1 SEHNR, CDR2 FQNEAQ (reference sequence). Trimming at V came to 4 bases and at J to 3 bases, leaving 6 bases not matched to a gene. This CDR3 is 15 amino acids long. CDR3 sequence reads: CASSSRTGGYNEQFF. DNA of the CDR3: TGTGCCAGCAGCTCAAGGACAGGAGGCTACAATGAGCAGTTCTTC.

By share, this clonotype ranks as medium-sized. V gene TRBV4-2 combines with J gene TRBJ2-6; no reliable D call. Per the germline V gene, CDR1 is LGHNA and CDR2 is YNFKEQ. The CDR3 consists of 15 residues. Trimming stripped 4 bases from V and 0 bases from J, with 7 bases between. CDR3 residues: CASSLKVSGANVLTF. In DNA form, the CDR3 reads TGTGCCAGCAGCCTAAAGGTCTCTGGGGCCAACGTCCTGACTTTC.

This clonotype occurred many times. The gene calls are TRBV5-1 and TRBJ1-1; perhaps TRBD1 as D (5 bases). CDR3 size: 14 residues. Germline CDR1 is SGHRS and CDR2 is YFSETQ. The V end was cut by 4 bases, the J end by 0 bases, with 10 bases between. Here the CDR3 DNA reads TGCGCCAGCAGCAGGGGACGGTTGAACACTGAAGCTTTCTTT. Translated, it gives CASSRGRLNTEAFF.